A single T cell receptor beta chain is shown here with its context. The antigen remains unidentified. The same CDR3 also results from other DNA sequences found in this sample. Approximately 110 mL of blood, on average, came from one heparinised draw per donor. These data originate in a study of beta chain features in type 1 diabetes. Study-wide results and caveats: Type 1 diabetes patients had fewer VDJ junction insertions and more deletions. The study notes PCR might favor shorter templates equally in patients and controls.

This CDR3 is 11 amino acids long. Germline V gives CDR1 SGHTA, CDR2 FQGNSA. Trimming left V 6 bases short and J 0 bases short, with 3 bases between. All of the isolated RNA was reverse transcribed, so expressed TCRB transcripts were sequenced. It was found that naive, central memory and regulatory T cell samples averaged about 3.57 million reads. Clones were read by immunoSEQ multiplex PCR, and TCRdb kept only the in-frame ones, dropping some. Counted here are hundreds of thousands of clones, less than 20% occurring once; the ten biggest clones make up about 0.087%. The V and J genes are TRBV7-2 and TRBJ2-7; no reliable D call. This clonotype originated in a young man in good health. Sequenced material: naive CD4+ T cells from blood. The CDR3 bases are TGTGCCAGCAGTCGCTCCTACGAGCAGTACTTC. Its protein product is CASSRSYEQYF. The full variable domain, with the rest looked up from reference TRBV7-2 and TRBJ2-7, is GAGVSQSPSNKVTEKGKDVELRCDPISGHTALYWYRQSLGQGLEFLIYFQGNSAPDKSGLPSDRFSAERTGGSVSTLTIQRTQQEDSAVYLCASSRSYEQYFGPGTRLTVT.